This T cell receptor (beta chain) was retrieved from a study of tumor-infiltrating lymphocytes in localized non-small cell lung cancer. General study points: IM1 and IM2 tumors showed no difference in T-cell fraction.

Details on this clone: Its antigen is not known.

Only in-frame clones appear in the TCRdb table, and some are missing; sequencing was by immunoSEQ multiplex PCR. The data hold around 9,000 clones, with around 77% observed a single time. Germline loops: CDR1 MDHEN, CDR2 SYDVKM. The V and J ends lost 6 bases and 5 bases, in that order; junction bases with no gene match: 12. CDR3 size: 15 residues. The sample taken for sequencing was uninvolved lung tissue not adjacent to the tumor. The receptor was derived from a human donor with non-small cell lung cancer. The rearrangement uses TRBV28 and TRBJ1-2, with 7 bases lining up with TRBD1. The CDR3 DNA sequence: TGTGCCAGCAGCCCCATGGGTTACAGGGGATATGGCTACACCTTC. Translating it yields CASSPMGYRGYGYTF.